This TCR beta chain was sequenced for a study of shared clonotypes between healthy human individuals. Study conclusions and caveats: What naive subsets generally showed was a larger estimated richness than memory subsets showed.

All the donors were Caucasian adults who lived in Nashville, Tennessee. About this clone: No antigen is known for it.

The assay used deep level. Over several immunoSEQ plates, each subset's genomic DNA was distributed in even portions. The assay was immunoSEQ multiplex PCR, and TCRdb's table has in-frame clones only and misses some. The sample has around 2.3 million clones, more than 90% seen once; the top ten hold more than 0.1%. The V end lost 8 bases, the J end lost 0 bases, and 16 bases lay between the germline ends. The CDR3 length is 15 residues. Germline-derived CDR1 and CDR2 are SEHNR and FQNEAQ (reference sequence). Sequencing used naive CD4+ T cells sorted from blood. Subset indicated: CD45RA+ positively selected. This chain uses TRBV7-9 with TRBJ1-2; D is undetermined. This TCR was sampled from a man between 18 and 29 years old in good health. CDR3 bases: TGTGCCAGCGTGGGTGACACACGCACTAACTATGGCTACACCTTC. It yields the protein CASVGDTRTNYGYTF.